This T cell receptor (beta chain) appears in the sequencing data of a study of cytomegalovirus exposure and HLA in healthy donors. General study points: Analysis was performed later, and it showed HLA-associated TCR beta chains to be more clonally expanded than equally common others. Among TCR beta chains, those listed as cytomegalovirus-associated numbered approximately 150.

V gave up 0 bases and J gave up 7 bases; unmatched junction bases: 3. The CDR3 spans 14 residues. In germline, CDR1 is SGHNT, CDR2 YYREEE (reference sequence). 13 Jbeta primers and 60 Vbeta primers were used for the PCR. This table comes from immunoSEQ multiplex PCR, and its TCRdb copy is limited to in-frame clones, with some not included. Here the sample spans 95,000 to 150,000 clones, about 83% being singletons. Healthy donors of bone marrow made up the group. On this clone itself: The antigen remains undetermined.

The chain carries TRBV5-4 and TRBJ1-4; 7 bases fit TRBD1. The sample taken for sequencing was PBMCs. The source of this sequence is a woman aged 40 to 50 in good health and CMV-seropositive. The CDR3 region has the DNA TGTGCCAGCAGCTTGGAACAGGGGAGTGAAAAACTGTTTTTT. Translating gives CASSLEQGSEKLFF.